The 3 T cell receptor beta chains listed next were all sequenced from one sample in a study of T-cell reconstitution after alpha-beta-depleted transplantation in children. Preparation of the TCRbeta library was carried out with unique molecular identifiers. In TCRdb, the PCR reads were re-called with MiXCR into one record per CDR3 protein. Altogether about 640,000 distinct CDR3 sequences are present, 10% to 15% being singletons, with the ten largest covering approximately 2%. The sequences come from PBMCs, mostly from graft donor cells, collected 360 days after TCRalphabeta/CD19-depleted stem cell transplant. The receptors were sampled from a male patient under 18 who had a stem cell transplant for acute myeloid leukemia, so the T cells may come from the graft donor.

This clonotype was detected many times. The chain couples TRBV28 to TRBJ2-1, with D tentatively TRBD2 (5 bases). Trimming removed 2 bases from V and 8 bases from J, with 16 bases in between. The CDR3 sequence is 15 residues long. The V gene's germline CDR1 is MDHEN and CDR2 SYDVKM. The CDR3 DNA follows: TGTGCCAGCAGTTTACCCATTGGCCCCGGGGATGAGCAGTTCTTC. Amino acids: CASSLPIGPGDEQFF. Drawing the rest from reference TRBV28 and TRBJ2-1, the complete variable domain is DVKVTQSSRYLVKRTGEKVFLECVQDMDHENMFWYRQDPGLGLRLIYFSYDVKMKEKGDIPEGYSVSREKKERFSLILESASTNQTSMYLCASSLPIGPGDEQFFGPGTRLTVL.

This sequence joins TRBV20-1 and TRBJ1-6, with a possible D match to TRBD1 (6 bases). V was trimmed by 2 bases and J by 0 bases, leaving 14 bases between them. CDR3 length: 17 amino acids. CDR1 and CDR2 from the germline V gene are DFQATT and SNEGSKA (reference sequence). Here the CDR3 DNA reads TGCAGTGCTAGAAAAATTGACAGGAGCTCCTATAATTCACCCCTCCACTTT. It specifies CSARKIDRSSYNSPLHF.

This clonotype showed up just a few times. The rearrangement links TRBV9 to TRBJ2-7, with D tentatively TRBD1 or TRBD2 (6 bases each). Per germline, CDR1 SGDLS and CDR2 YYNGEE. There are 15 residues in the CDR3. The V end lost 0 bases, the J end lost 3 bases, and 13 bases lay between the germline ends. The CDR3 protein is CASSVEGGLGYEQYF. The CDR3 bases are TGTGCCAGCAGCGTAGAGGGGGGACTCGGCTACGAGCAGTACTTC.